The 5 T cell receptor beta chains in this list originate from one sample, sequenced in a study of shared T cell receptors in the human thymus. Profiled with immunoSEQ multiplex PCR; TCRdb holds only in-frame clones, not every one. The repertoire holds about 660,000 clones, approximately 88% seen once, with 0.008% to 0.011% in the top ten. The data were also submitted as part of a second study, on human thymus T cells.

Material for sequencing was thymocytes. The receptors here all came from a boy younger than two with a congenital heart defect.

This clone was counted a few times. The chain combines TRBV29-1 with TRBJ2-1; 12 positions match TRBD2. This CDR3 is built from 16 residues. Germline V gene sequence: CDR1 SQVTM, CDR2 ANQGSEA. V was clipped by 2 bases and J by 3 bases; unmatched bases: 5. CDR3 sequence (DNA): TGCAGCGTTGAACGGACTAGCGGGACATTCTACAATGAGCAGTTCTTC. Encoded protein: CSVERTSGTFYNEQFF.

The V and J genes are TRBV27 and TRBJ2-7; TRBD2 aligns across 9 bases. The CDR3 has 17 amino acids. Trimming at V came to 5 bases and at J to 2 bases, leaving 13 bases not matched to a gene. Germline loops: CDR1 MNHEY, CDR2 SMNVEV (reference sequence). As DNA, the CDR3 is TGTGCCAGCAGTCCCGTTAGCGGGAGTGGGACCCCCTACGAGCAGTACTTC. Amino acids: CASSPVSGSGTPYEQYF.

The rearrangement links TRBV6-1 to TRBJ2-3; 7 nucleotides agree with TRBD2. The CDR3 runs 14 residues. V lost 8 bases to trimming and J lost 6 bases; unmatched junction nucleotides: 11. Germline lookup yields CDR1 MNHNS and CDR2 SASEGT. The CDR3 nucleotides read TGTGCCAGCCGGGGAGGGCGGACAACGGATACGCAGTATTTT. This sequence encodes CASRGGRTTDTQYF.

The rearrangement uses TRBV2 and TRBJ2-1; 7 bases are a match to TRBD2. From germline, CDR1 is SNHLY and CDR2 FYNNEI. The V segment lost 0 bases and the J segment 3 bases; nucleotides outside the gene matches: 5. The CDR3 has 16 residues. CDR3 nucleotide sequence: TGTGCCAGCAGTGAAGCAGAGGCGGGGGTCTACAATGAGCAGTTCTTC. Protein product: CASSEAEAGVYNEQFF.

The chain combines TRBV11-2 with TRBJ2-2; D is ambiguous. Trimming removed 4 bases from V and 6 bases from J, with 15 bases in between. This CDR3 is 15 amino acids long. Germline V gene lookup returns CDR1 SGHAT and CDR2 FQNNGV. The CDR3 sequence is CASSSEETVPGELFF. DNA for the CDR3: TGTGCCAGCAGCTCAGAGGAGACGGTCCCCGGGGAGCTGTTTTTT. The full variable domain, its missing parts supplied by reference TRBV11-2 and TRBJ2-2, is EAGVAQSPRYKIIEKRQSVAFWCNPISGHATLYWYQQILGQGPKLLIQFQNNGVVDDSQLPKDRFSAERLKGVDSTLKIQPAKLEDSAVYLCASSSEETVPGELFFGEGSRLTVL.